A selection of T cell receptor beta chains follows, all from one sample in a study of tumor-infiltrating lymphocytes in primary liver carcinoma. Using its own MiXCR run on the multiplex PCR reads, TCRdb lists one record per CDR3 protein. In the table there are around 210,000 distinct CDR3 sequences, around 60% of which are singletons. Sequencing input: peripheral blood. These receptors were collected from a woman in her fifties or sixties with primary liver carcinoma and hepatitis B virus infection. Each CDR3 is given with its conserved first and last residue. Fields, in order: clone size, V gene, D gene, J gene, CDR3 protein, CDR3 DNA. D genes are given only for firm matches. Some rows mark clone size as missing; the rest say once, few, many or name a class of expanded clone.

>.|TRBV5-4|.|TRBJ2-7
CASGLVEGNEQYF
TGTGCCAGCGGCTTGGTTGAGGGTAACGAGCAGTACTTC
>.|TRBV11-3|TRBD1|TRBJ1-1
CASSLAQGGTNTEVFF
TGTGCCAGCAGTTTAGCTCAGGGGGGTACGAACACTGAAGTTTTCTTT
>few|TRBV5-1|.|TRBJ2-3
CASSLDEGRADTQYF
TGCGCCAGCAGCTTGGACGAGGGCCGCGCAGATACGCAGTATTTT
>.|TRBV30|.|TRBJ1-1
CSWSVTRPTEAFF
TGTTCCTGGAGTGTGACCAGGCCCACTGAAGCTTTCTTT
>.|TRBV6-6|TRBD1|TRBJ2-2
CANSTGAGELFF
TGTGCCAACAGCACAGGGGCCGGAGAGCTGTTTTTT
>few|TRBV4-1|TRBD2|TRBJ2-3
CASSQEAGGLAGGERDTQYF
TGCGCCAGCAGCCAAGAAGCTGGGGGACTAGCGGGAGGTGAGCGGGATACGCAGTATTTT
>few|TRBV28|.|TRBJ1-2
CASSRTSYGYTF
TGTGCCAGCAGCCGAACTAGCTATGGCTACACCTTC
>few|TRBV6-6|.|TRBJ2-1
CASSYVGDEQFF
TGTGCCAGCAGTTACGTAGGAGATGAGCAGTTCTTC
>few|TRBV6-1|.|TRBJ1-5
CAGSEAMGHPVAGQPQHF
TGTGCCGGCAGTGAAGCCATGGGACACCCTGTAGCAGGTCAGCCCCAGCATTTT
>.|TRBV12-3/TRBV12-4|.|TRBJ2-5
CASRPGTRMKETQYF
TGTGCCAGCAGGCCCGGGACAAGAATGAAGGAGACCCAGTACTTC
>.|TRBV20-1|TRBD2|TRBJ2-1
CSAPRYSGNDNEQFF
TGCAGTGCCCCCCGATATAGCGGGAATGACAATGAGCAGTTCTTC
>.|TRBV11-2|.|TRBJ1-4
CASSLCGFEEKLFF
TGTGCCAGCAGCTTATGCGGGTTCGAAGAAAAACTGTTTTTT
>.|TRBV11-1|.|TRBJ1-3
CASNRRDDLGNTIYF
TGTGCCAGTAACCGACGGGACGATCTCGGAAACACCATATATTTT
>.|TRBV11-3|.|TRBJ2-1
CASSRGTSTSYNGQLF
TGTGCCAGCAGCAGAGGGACCTCGACCTCCTACAATGGGCAGTTATTC
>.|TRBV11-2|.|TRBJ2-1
CASSLGGDEQFF
TGTGCCAGCAGCTTAGGAGGAGATGAGCAGTTCTTC
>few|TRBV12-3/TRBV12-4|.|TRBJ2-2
CASSLKGAPLAGWDTGELFF
TGTGCCAGCAGTTTAAAGGGGGCCCCCTTAGCGGGATGGGACACCGGGGAGCTGTTTTTT
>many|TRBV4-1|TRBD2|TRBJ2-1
CASSQDPGTSGYNEQFF
TGCGCCAGCAGCCAAGATCCGGGGACTAGCGGATACAATGAGCAGTTCTTC
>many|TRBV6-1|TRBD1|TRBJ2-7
CASRRGPSGYEQYF
TGTGCCAGCAGGAGGGGGCCCAGTGGCTACGAGCAGTACTTC
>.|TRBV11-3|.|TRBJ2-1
CASSPGESNEQFF
TGCGCCAGCAGCCCCGGCGAGTCCAATGAGCAGTTCTTC
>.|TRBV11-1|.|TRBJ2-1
CASNLGRRVGEQFF
TGTGCCAGCAACTTAGGGCGTCGGGTAGGTGAGCAGTTCTTC
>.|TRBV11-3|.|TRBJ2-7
CTSTYGGGPINPYEQYF
TGTACCAGCACCTATGGGGGCGGACCAATCAACCCCTACGAGCAGTACTTC
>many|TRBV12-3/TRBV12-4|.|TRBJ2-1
CASSPGRSSYNEQFF
TGTGCCAGCAGTCCAGGAAGGAGCTCCTACAATGAGCAGTTCTTC
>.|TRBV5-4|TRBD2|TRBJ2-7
CASSPQDSGRAYEQYF
TGTGCCAGCAGCCCACAGGATAGCGGGAGGGCGTACGAGCAGTACTTC
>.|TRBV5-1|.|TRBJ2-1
CAISRDQYNEQFF
TGCGCCATCAGCAGGGATCAATACAATGAGCAGTTCTTC
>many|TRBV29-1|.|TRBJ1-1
CSVVRGGNVEAFF
TGCAGCGTTGTACGGGGAGGCAACGTTGAAGCTTTCTTT
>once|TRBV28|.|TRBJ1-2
CATVRVANNYGYTF
TGTGCCACCGTCCGAGTGGCCAACAACTATGGCTACACCTTC
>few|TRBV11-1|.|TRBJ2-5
CASRSRDHGIQYF
TGTGCCAGCAGAAGCCGGGACCACGGCATCCAGTATTTC
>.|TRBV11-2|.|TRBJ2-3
CAGSLGRGSTDTQYF
TGTGCCGGCAGCTTAGGTCGTGGAAGCACAGATACGCAGTATTTT
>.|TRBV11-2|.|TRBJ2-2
CASSLDCQAGVLLF
TGTGCCAGCAGCTTAGATTGTCAGGCCGGGGTGCTGCTTTTT
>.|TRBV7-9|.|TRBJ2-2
CASSLGRRTGELFF
TGTGCCAGCAGCTTAGGTAGACGGACCGGGGAGCTGTTTTTT
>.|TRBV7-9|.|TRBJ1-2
CANSPSGVMSYTF
TGTGCCAACAGCCCCTCAGGGGTTATGAGCTACACCTTC
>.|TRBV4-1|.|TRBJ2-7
CASSQVVGDEQYF
TGCGCCAGCAGCCAAGTAGTGGGTGACGAGCAGTACTTC
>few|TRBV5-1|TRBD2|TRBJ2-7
CASSYTAGAIEPGEQYF
TGCGCCAGCAGCTACACAGCGGGAGCGATCGAGCCTGGCGAGCAGTACTTC
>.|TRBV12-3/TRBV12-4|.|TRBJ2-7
CASSQLAWSLEQYF
TGTGCCAGCAGCCAACTAGCATGGAGCCTGGAGCAGTACTTC
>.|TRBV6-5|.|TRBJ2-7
CANSKLPPAGSDSYEQYF
TGTGCCAACAGTAAACTCCCTCCCGCAGGGTCGGACTCCTACGAGCAGTACTTC
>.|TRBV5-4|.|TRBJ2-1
CASSRSGLVMGNDQFF
TGTGCCAGCAGCCGGAGTGGGCTAGTGATGGGCAATGATCAGTTCTTC
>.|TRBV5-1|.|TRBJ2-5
CASSLDGETQYF
TGCGCCAGCAGCTTGGACGGCGAGACCCAGTACTTC
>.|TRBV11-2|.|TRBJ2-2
CASSIDKLVARAAGELFF
TGTGCCAGCAGCATTGATAAATTGGTGGCCAGGGCGGCCGGGGAGCTGTTTTTT
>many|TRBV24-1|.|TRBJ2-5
CATARQAGETQYF
TGTGCCACCGCCCGGCAGGCCGGGGAGACCCAGTACTTC
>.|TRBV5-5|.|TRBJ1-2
CASSRMGNDYGYTF
TGTGCCAGCAGCCGGATGGGGAATGACTATGGCTACACCTTC
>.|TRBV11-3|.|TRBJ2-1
CASSRNYNEQLF
TGTGCCAGCAGCAGGAACTACAATGAGCAGCTATTC
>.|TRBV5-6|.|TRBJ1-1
CASGARPNTEAFF
TGTGCCAGCGGCGCCCGCCCGAACACTGAAGCTTTCTTT
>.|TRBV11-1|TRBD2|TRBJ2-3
CASSLLGGKTDTQYF
TGCGCCAGCAGCTTATTGGGAGGGAAGACAGATACGCAGTATTTT
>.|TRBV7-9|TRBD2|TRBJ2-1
CASSLGLAGDNEQFF
TGTGCCAGCAGCTTAGGACTAGCGGGGGACAATGAGCAGTTCTTC
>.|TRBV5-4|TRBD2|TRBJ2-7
CVSSSGLAGSSTDEQYF
TGTGTCAGCAGCTCGGGACTAGCGGGATCCAGCACCGACGAGCAGTACTTC
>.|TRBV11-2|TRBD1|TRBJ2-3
CVSGPQGSDTDTQYF
TGTGTCAGCGGCCCACAGGGGTCAGACACAGATACGCAATATTTT
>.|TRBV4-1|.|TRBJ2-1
CAISSLRESAYNERFF
TGTGCCATCAGCAGTCTCCGGGAGTCGGCCTACAATGAGCGGTTCTTC
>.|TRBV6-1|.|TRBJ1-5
CASIQNLSNQPQHF
TGTGCCAGCATACAGAACCTTAGCAATCAGCCCCAGCATTTT
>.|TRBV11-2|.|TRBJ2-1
CASSLESGYYNEQFF
TGTGCCAGCAGTCTAGAATCGGGTTACTACAATGAGCAGTTCTTC
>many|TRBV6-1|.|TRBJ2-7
CASSRLQDGAYEQYF
TGTGCCAGCAGTAGACTACAGGATGGGGCCTACGAGCAGTACTTC
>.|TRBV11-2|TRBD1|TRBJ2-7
CASSRQGYERYF
TGTGCCAGTAGCCGACAGGGATACGAGCGGTACTTC
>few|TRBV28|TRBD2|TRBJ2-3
CASSLVSGSTDTQYF
TGTGCCAGCAGTTTGGTTAGCGGGAGCACAGATACGCAGTATTTT
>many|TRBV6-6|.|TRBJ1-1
CASSYLGPMNTEAFF
TGTGCCAGCAGTTACTTGGGACCTATGAACACTGAAGCTTTCTTT
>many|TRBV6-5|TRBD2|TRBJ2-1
CASSPGAGKGYNEQFF
TGTGCCAGCAGTCCAGGAGCGGGAAAGGGTTACAATGAGCAGTTCTTC
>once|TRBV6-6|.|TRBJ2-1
CASSYARGENNEQFF
TGTGCCAGCAGTTACGCGAGGGGGGAAAACAATGAGCAGTTCTTC
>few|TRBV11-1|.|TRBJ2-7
CASSLGPAGESSYEQYF
TGTGCCAGCAGCTTAGGGCCGGCGGGTGAAAGCTCCTACGAGCAGTACTTC
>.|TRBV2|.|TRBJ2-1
CASTQGREQFF
TGTGCCAGCACCCAGGGGCGGGAGCAGTTCTTC
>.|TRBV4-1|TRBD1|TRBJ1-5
CASSPGQGARLMFNQPQHF
TGCGCCAGCAGCCCCGGACAGGGGGCGCGTCTAATGTTTAATCAGCCCCAGCATTTT